The source of this T cell receptor (beta chain) is a study of T-cell reconstitution after alpha-beta-depleted transplantation in children. Study-wide findings and caveats: There were reportedly several hundred expanded graft clones from which alpha-beta T cells came about two months after transplant. Counts and diversity of T cells one year after transplant came mostly from newly produced T cells. Elevated TCRbeta diversity at day 60 was traced, in some patients, to surviving recipient T cells and thymic progenitors.

The TCRbeta library incorporated unique molecular identifiers. Each CDR3 protein gets one entry after TCRdb re-called the PCR reads with MiXCR. The sample has approximately 250,000 distinct CDR3 sequences; about 25% are singletons. This clonotype was seen only once. What it binds is not known. The sequence came from a girl aged 2-10 years with Fanconi anemia, due to receive a stem cell transplant. Here the sequenced sample was PBMCs, taken before TCRalphabeta/CD19-depleted stem cell transplant.

CDR3 sequence: CSVGAGIHEQFF. The DNA for the CDR3 is TGCAGCGTTGGGGCAGGGATACATGAGCAGTTCTTC. The gene calls are TRBV29-1 and TRBJ2-1; D perhaps matches TRBD1 (5 bases). V was clipped by 4 bases and J by 8 bases, with 12 bases between them. From germline, CDR1 is SQVTM and CDR2 ANQGSEA. The CDR3 is 12 amino acids.